Listed below are T cell receptor beta chains from one sample, sequenced in a study of shared clonotypes between healthy human individuals. The repertoire was sequenced with immunoSEQ multiplex PCR; TCRdb's copy has only in-frame clones and lacks some. This repertoire shows over 2 million clones, 92% found once; its top ten account for around 0.35%. The material sequenced was naive CD4+ T cells from PBMCs. The source of these receptors is a man aged 18-30 years in good health. Some clones in this sample may be carry-over from other donors' samples. CDR3s include the opening cysteine and the closing phenylalanine or tryptophan. A D gene is named only where the DNA matches it firmly. A row's size may be missing; if present it is once, few, many or a size class.

>NA|TRBJ2-1|TRBV19|NA
CASSTTDHRGSNEQFF
TGTGCCAGTAGTACCACGGACCACCGGGGATCCAATGAGCAGTTCTTC
>NA|TRBJ1-4|TRBV7-6|TRBD1
CASSPGQGGEKLFF
TGTGCCAGCAGCCCAGGACAGGGTGGGGAAAAACTGTTTTTT
>NA|TRBJ2-1|TRBV5-8|NA
CASSWRRDNEQFF
TGTGCCAGCAGCTGGCGACGGGACAATGAGCAGTTCTTC
>once|TRBJ1-1|TRBV28|NA
CASSTEVRARDFF
TGTGCCAGCAGTACAGAAGTCAGAGCCCGGGATTTCTTT
>NA|TRBJ1-1|TRBV5-1|TRBD1
CASRYRDRGSTEAFF
TGCGCCAGCAGGTACCGGGACAGGGGCTCCACTGAAGCTTTCTTT
>NA|TRBJ1-5|TRBV2|NA
CASSDESAQPQHF
TGTGCCAGCAGTGATGAGAGTGCTCAGCCCCAGCATTTT
>NA|TRBJ2-1|TRBV11-2|NA
CASSLDRSYNEQFF
TGTGCCAGCAGCTTAGATAGGTCCTACAATGAGCAGTTCTTC
>NA|TRBJ2-2|TRBV29-1|NA
CSARAQQNTGELFF
TGCAGCGCCCGCGCCCAACAAAACACCGGGGAGCTGTTTTTT
>NA|TRBJ1-3|TRBV28|NA
CASSLWAGNTIYF
TGTGCCAGCAGCCTTTGGGCCGGAAACACCATATATTTT
>NA|TRBJ2-3|TRBV7-3|TRBD2
CASSLGTSGYTDTQYF
TGTGCCAGCAGCTTAGGGACTAGCGGCTACACAGATACGCAGTATTTT
>NA|TRBJ2-7|TRBV21-1|NA
CASSKTATLSYEQYF
TGTGCCAGCAGCAAAACAGCTACATTATCCTACGAGCAGTACTTC
>once|TRBJ2-3|TRBV30|TRBD2
CAWSFASWTSGSRDTQYF
TGTGCCTGGAGCTTCGCCAGCTGGACTAGCGGGAGTAGAGATACGCAGTATTTT
>NA|TRBJ2-2|TRBV29-1|NA
CSVLTRGTAGELFF
TGCAGCGTTTTAACTCGGGGAACGGCCGGGGAGCTGTTTTTT
>NA|TRBJ2-6|TRBV7-9|NA
CASSLDTGANVLTF
TGTGCCAGCAGCTTAGATACCGGGGCCAACGTCCTGACTTTC
>NA|TRBJ2-2|TRBV28|NA
CASSLVSAGNTGELFF
TGTGCCAGCAGTTTAGTCTCGGCGGGAAACACCGGGGAGCTGTTTTTT
>NA|TRBJ2-7|TRBV5-8|NA
CASSPGERYF
TGTGCCAGCAGCCCCGGGGAGAGGTACTTC
>NA|TRBJ2-7|TRBV9|TRBD2
CASSPRFIAGEYEQYF
TGTGCCAGCAGCCCGAGGTTCATAGCGGGAGAATACGAGCAGTACTTC
>NA|TRBJ2-7|TRBV6-5|NA
CASSSTWNGPYEQYF
TGTGCCAGCAGTTCGACTTGGAACGGCCCCTACGAGCAGTACTTC
>NA|TRBJ2-5|TRBV7-3|TRBD2
CASSLNPPLASRGETQYF
TGTGCCAGCAGCTTAAATCCCCCGCTAGCGTCGCGGGGGGAGACCCAGTACTTC
>few|TRBJ1-2|TRBV2|NA
CASSVPSPGYTF
TGTGCCAGCAGTGTTCCAAGCCCAGGCTACACCTTC
>NA|TRBJ1-4|TRBV6-1|NA
CASSDSGRSNEKLFF
TGTGCCAGCAGTGATTCAGGGCGAAGTAATGAAAAACTGTTTTTT
>NA|TRBJ2-7|TRBV6-6|TRBD1
CASSTRTGEANYEQYF
TGTGCCAGCAGTACCCGGACAGGGGAAGCCAATTACGAGCAGTACTTC
>once|TRBJ2-7|TRBV28|TRBD1
CASSPTGTATYEQYF
TGTGCCAGCAGTCCTACCGGGACAGCCACCTACGAGCAGTACTTC
>NA|TRBJ2-1|TRBV5-1|TRBD2
CASGLGASGKYNEQFF
TGCGCCAGCGGCCTCGGGGCTAGCGGGAAGTACAATGAGCAGTTCTTC
>NA|TRBJ2-2|TRBV6-1|NA
CASRGLTNTGELFF
TGTGCCAGCAGGGGACTGACAAACACCGGGGAGCTGTTTTTT
>NA|TRBJ1-1|TRBV7-9|NA
CASSPARGRAEAFF
TGTGCCAGCAGCCCAGCCAGGGGCCGGGCTGAAGCTTTCTTT
>NA|TRBJ2-1|TRBV5-1|NA
CASSTAPGANEQFF
TGCGCCAGCAGCACCGCTCCAGGGGCCAATGAGCAGTTCTTC
>NA|TRBJ2-7|TRBV5-1|NA
CASSFETSSYEQYF
TGCGCCAGCAGCTTCGAGACCTCCTCCTACGAGCAGTACTTC
>NA|TRBJ2-7|TRBV18|TRBD1
CASSPQGQAYEQYF
TGTGCCAGCTCACCTCAGGGACAGGCCTACGAGCAGTACTTC
>NA|TRBJ2-5|TRBV4-2|NA
CASSQDLRGLETQYF
TGTGCCAGCAGCCAAGATCTACGAGGGTTGGAGACCCAGTACTTC